These T cell receptor beta chains were read from a single sample in a study of CXCR3-negative and CXCR3-positive naive CD8 T cells. No DNA is given; TCRdb re-called the 5' RACE reads and lists each CDR3 protein once. This listing includes about 130,000 distinct CDR3 sequences. Sequencing was performed on naive CXCR3+ CD8+ T cells from blood. The receptors shown here come from a human donor in good health. Some clones in this sample may be carry-over from other donors' samples. The CDR3 runs from the conserved cysteine through the conserved F or W.

j_call v_call cdr3_aa
TRBJ2-1 TRBV5-6 CASSPGGRYNEQFF
TRBJ2-5 TRBV18 CASSPRAGEETQYF
TRBJ2-1 TRBV3-1 CASSQDRLATDDYRSYNEQFF
TRBJ2-7 TRBV7-9 CASSPRQATSYEQYF
TRBJ1-1 TRBV12-3/TRBV12-4 CASRKEPWDSRTEAFF
TRBJ1-5 TRBV4-3 CASSHGTGSNQPQHF
TRBJ1-2 TRBV6-5 CATKGSSYGYTF
TRBJ2-7 TRBV23-1 CASSQNNRWSSYEQYF
TRBJ2-3 TRBV28 CASSLGGDTDTQYF
TRBJ2-7 TRBV29-1 CSVELAGIYEQYF
TRBJ2-1 TRBV20-1 CSASLAGGNGPGNEQFF
TRBJ2-1 TRBV6-4 CASSDLTGGSYNEQFF
TRBJ1-2 TRBV29-1 CSVEGDREDYGYTF
TRBJ2-5 TRBV5-1 CASSDRTGRRGETQYF
TRBJ2-2 TRBV5-1 CASGRRGGTGELFF
TRBJ1-1 TRBV10-2 CATLGWTEDTEAFF
TRBJ1-1 TRBV7-9 CASSLLNTLTEAFF
TRBJ2-1 TRBV5-1 CASRSGGDEQFF
TRBJ1-1 TRBV20-1 CSARDPANTEAFF
TRBJ1-1 TRBV14 CASLRTGETEAFF
TRBJ1-2 TRBV6-2/TRBV6-3 CASSPTGDGYTF
TRBJ1-1 TRBV7-9 CASSLEWQGGSMNTEAFF
TRBJ2-2 TRBV29-1 CSVEDRSTGELFF
TRBJ2-7 TRBV4-2 CASSNQGGSYEQYF
TRBJ2-1 TRBV20-1 CSARLLGLGNNEQFF
TRBJ1-6 TRBV6-7 CASSRDRDSPLHF
TRBJ2-1 TRBV28 CASSFDSLYNEQFF
TRBJ2-7 TRBV27 CASSSGVIGKTYEQYF
TRBJ2-1 TRBV28 CASSFPGTQYNEQFF
TRBJ2-7 TRBV7-9 CASSPPQGIHEQYF
TRBJ1-5 TRBV28 CASSFPLNQPQHF
TRBJ1-2 TRBV7-9 CASSLSAIDYGYTF
TRBJ1-1 TRBV14 CASSQETLTGSRTEAFF